This T cell receptor beta chain is from a study of T cell changes during pregnancy in multiple sclerosis. The V gene's germline CDR1 is MNHEY and CDR2 SVGAGI. Trimming took 6 bases from V and 4 from J, leaving 15 bases between them. The CDR3 is 14 residues long. Sequencing used immunoSEQ multiplex PCR; TCRdb keeps in-frame clones, though not all of them. Here the sample spans 10,000 to 15,000 clones, 88% being singletons. V usage is TRBV6-5 and J usage is TRBJ1-2; D may be TRBD1 (5 bases). This receptor was obtained from a female donor in good health, enrolled as a control in a pregnancy study. Material: CD8+ T cells from peripheral blood mononuclear cells, obtained in the second trimester of pregnancy. The CDR3 region is CASSPGRGSYGYTF. The CDR3 DNA is TGTGCCAGCAGCCCGGGACGGGGGAGCTATGGCTACACCTTC.